Shown below are 28 T cell receptor beta chains from a single sample sequenced in a study of OX40 agonist ivuxolimab in advanced cancers. TCRdb's copy holds only in-frame clones and misses some; the assay was immunoSEQ multiplex PCR. This table has under 140,000 clones, more than 70% appearing once. The sequences come from CD4+ or CD8+ T cells sorted from blood, collected in a trial of the OX40 agonist ivuxolimab. These receptors all stem from an adult with an advanced solid tumor such as melanoma, head and neck, liver or kidney cancer.

This clone was recorded only once. The V and J genes are TRBV4-2 and TRBJ1-3; 7 nucleotides line up with TRBD1. The CDR3 has 15 amino acids. The germline gives CDR1 LGHNA, CDR2 YNFKEQ. V lost 4 bases, J lost 0 bases, and 3 bases stayed unmatched. CDR3 protein: CASSLYRGSGNTIYF. The CDR3 DNA sequence: TGTGCCAGCAGCCTATACAGGGGCTCTGGAAACACCATATATTTT.

The chain has TRBV4-3 and TRBJ2-7, with D perhaps TRBD2 (6 bases). Germline-derived CDR1 and CDR2 are LGHNA and YSLEER. This CDR3 comprises 14 residues. V was shortened by 0 bases and J by 2 bases, with 8 bases between the two germline ends. The CDR3 sequence: CASSQEPGAYEQYF. The DNA for the CDR3 is TGCGCCAGCAGCCAAGAACCGGGGGCCTACGAGCAGTACTTC.

This clone was observed once. The V call is TRBV6-1, the J call TRBJ1-1; possible D gene TRBD1, 5 bases. Looked up from germline, CDR1 is MNHNS and CDR2 is SASEGT. The V end lost 5 bases, the J end lost 4 bases, and 14 bases lay between the germline ends. The length of the CDR3 is 14 residues. The CDR3, as DNA: TGTGCCAGCAGTATTCGGGGGTCCGGCACTGAAGCTTTCTTT. It encodes CASSIRGSGTEAFF.

The genes are TRBV19 and TRBJ2-5; 8 positions agree with TRBD1. Germline V gene lookup returns CDR1 LNHDA and CDR2 SQIVND (reference sequence). With V trimmed by 5 bases and J by 4 bases, 12 bases remained unmatched. The CDR3 runs 16 residues. The CDR3 region is CASSPRGGQARETQYF. The CDR3 region has the DNA TGTGCCAGTAGTCCACGTGGGGGACAGGCGCGAGAGACCCAGTACTTC.

The rearrangement uses TRBV28 and TRBJ1-2; 7 nucleotides agree with TRBD1. CDR3 length equals 12 residues. Germline CDR1 is MDHEN and CDR2 is SYDVKM. V lost 10 bases, J lost 7 bases, and 9 bases stayed unmatched. DNA for the CDR3: TGTGCCATCTCGGACAGGAATAGTGGCTACACCTTC. Encoded protein: CAISDRNSGYTF.

This clone was counted a single time. V is TRBV29-1 and J is TRBJ2-1; D gene uncertain. Germline V lookup: CDR1 SQVTM, CDR2 ANQGSEA. The CDR3 consists of 12 residues. The V end was cut by 3 bases, the J end by 4 bases, with 7 bases between. The CDR3 sequence: CSVDPDYNEQFF. The CDR3 DNA is TGCAGCGTTGACCCAGATTACAATGAGCAGTTCTTC.

The chain employs TRBV20-1 and TRBJ2-5; weak D call: TRBD2 (5 bases). The CDR3 covers 10 residues. Germline V gives CDR1 DFQATT, CDR2 SNEGSKA (reference sequence). DNA of the CDR3: TGCAGCGGGATGGGAGAGACCCAGTACTTC. Translating gives CSGMGETQYF.

Comment on this clone: The same CDR3 is also encoded by other DNA sequences in this sample. The J gene is TRBJ1-5, the V gene TRBV7-9; the D is unclear. With 1 base removed from V and 4 bases from J, the gap between germline ends came to 8 bases. Germline V lookup: CDR1 SEHNR, CDR2 FQNEAQ (reference sequence). The CDR3 is made up of 14 amino acids. The CDR3 sequence is CASSLGGLNQPQHF. The DNA of the CDR3 is TGTGCCAGCAGCTTAGGGGGTTTAAATCAGCCCCAGCATTTT. Based on the CDR3 plus reference TRBV7-9 and TRBJ1-5, the full variable domain is DTGVSQNPRHKITKRGQNVTFRCDPISEHNRLYWYRQTLGQGPEFLTYFQNEAQLEKSRLLSDRFSAERPKGSFSTLEIQRTEQGDSAMYLCASSLGGLNQPQHFGDGTRLSIL.

The chain employs TRBV27 and TRBJ1-2, with D unclear. The CDR3 sequence is 13 residues long. Looked up from germline, CDR1 is MNHEY and CDR2 is SMNVEV (reference sequence). V was shortened by 5 bases and J by 5 bases, with 12 bases between the two germline ends. The CDR3 region is CASSRQESYGYTF. In DNA, the CDR3 is TGTGCCAGCAGTCGCCAGGAATCTTATGGCTACACCTTC.

The chain links TRBV6-5 to TRBJ1-5, with D hard to call. Trimming cost V 5 bases and J 0 bases, with 5 bases left between them. CDR1 and CDR2 from the germline V gene are MNHEY and SVGAGI. The CDR3 has 13 residues. The CDR3 coding sequence is TGTGCCAGCAGTCTTCTTAGCAATCAGCCCCAGCATTTT. It codes for CASSLLSNQPQHF.

This chain uses TRBV27 with TRBJ2-7; possible D gene TRBD1, 5 bases. CDR1 MNHEY and CDR2 SMNVEV come from the germline V gene (reference sequence). V lost 5 bases and J lost 3, with 26 bases in between. This CDR3 is built from 18 residues. CDR3 loop: CASSPGPYLGGGIYEQYF. CDR3 in DNA: TGTGCCAGCAGTCCAGGGCCCTACTTAGGTGGTGGAATCTACGAGCAGTACTTC.

In DNA form, the CDR3 reads TGCGCCAGCAGCTTGGCCGGAAGGGGGGATGAAAAACTGTTTTTT. Translated: CASSLAGRGDEKLFF. The chain joins TRBV5-1 to TRBJ1-4; maybe TRBD1 (6 bases). Trimming took 0 bases from V and 6 from J, leaving 12 bases between them. CDR3 length: 15 amino acids. Germline V gene sequence: CDR1 SGHRS, CDR2 YFSETQ.

The DNA of the CDR3 is TGCAGCGTCGGAGGGCCGACTAGCGGGAGGGCCTACGAGCAGTACTTC. Amino acids: CSVGGPTSGRAYEQYF. This chain links TRBV29-1 with TRBJ2-7; 14 nucleotides agree with TRBD2. The CDR3 covers 16 residues. Germline-derived CDR1 and CDR2 are SQVTM and ANQGSEA. The trim removed 6 bases at V and 2 bases at J, leaving 9 bases unmatched.

CDR3: CASSLDSSETQYF. The DNA for the CDR3 is TGTGCCAGCAGCTTGGACTCTTCAGAGACCCAGTACTTC. This sequence joins TRBV11-3 and TRBJ2-5; TRBD2 is a possible D gene (5 bases). CDR3 length: 13 amino acids. The V gene lost 3 bases and the J gene lost 4 bases, with 9 bases spanning the gap. Germline assignment: CDR1 SGHNT and CDR2 YENEEA.

The chain combines TRBV5-1 with TRBJ2-7; maybe TRBD1 (5 bases). Trimming removed 6 bases at V and 3 bases at J, with 19 bases between. The CDR3 loop spans 15 amino acids. The germline CDR1 and CDR2 sequences are SGHRS and YFSETQ. CDR3 amino acids: CASIPIPDSYYEQYF. CDR3 coding DNA: TGCGCCAGCATTCCTATCCCTGACAGTTACTACGAGCAGTACTTC.

This sequence joins TRBV19 and TRBJ2-1; weak D call: TRBD1 (6 bases). V lost 5 bases and J lost 3, with 20 bases in between. The CDR3 runs 17 residues. Germline lookup yields CDR1 LNHDA and CDR2 SQIVND (reference sequence). Written as DNA, the CDR3 is TGTGCCAGTAGTGAAGCGCGGACAGATTTCCTCTACAATGAGCAGTTCTTC. It translates to CASSEARTDFLYNEQFF.

Note on this clone: Germline and junction disagree at one end, which may indicate a read error. The chain uses TRBV2 and TRBJ2-1; weak D call: TRBD1 (6 bases). Germline values: CDR1 SNHLY, CDR2 FYNNEI. The length of the CDR3 is 15 residues. CDR3 in amino acids: CASSLDSLIYNEQLF. The CDR3 region has the DNA TGTGCCAGCAGTTTGGACAGTCTGATCTACAATGAGCAGCTCTTC.

This chain links TRBV19 with TRBJ2-2; a weak D match, TRBD1 (6 bases). CDR3 length: 16 amino acids. In germline, CDR1 is LNHDA, CDR2 SQIVND (reference sequence). Between the trimmed V and J ends, which lost 1 base and 4 bases, there was a span of 13 bases. The CDR3 DNA sequence: TGTGCCAGTAGTATAGGAGAGGGACAACCCACCGGGGAGCTGTTTTTT. This sequence encodes CASSIGEGQPTGELFF.

V gene TRBV5-1 combines with J gene TRBJ2-2, with TRBD2 identical over 7 bases. Germline lookup yields CDR1 SGHRS and CDR2 YFSETQ. V was pared by 4 bases and J by 4 bases, with 7 bases of the junction left unmatched. The CDR3 loop spans 15 amino acids. The CDR3, as DNA: TGCGCCAGCAGCCCTGGGGTAGCGGGCACCGGGGAGCTGTTTTTT. Its protein is CASSPGVAGTGELFF.

The J gene is TRBJ1-2, the V gene TRBV6-5; 7 nucleotides align to TRBD1. The V and J ends lost 5 bases and 2 bases, in that order; junction bases with no gene match: 5. Germline V gene lookup returns CDR1 MNHEY and CDR2 SVGAGI. The CDR3 is 14 residues long. The CDR3 DNA reads TGTGCCAGCAGTACAGGGGCCTACAACTATGGCTACACCTTC. This codes for CASSTGAYNYGYTF.

V and J are TRBV7-9 and TRBJ1-4; D is undetermined. The V end lost 5 bases, the J end lost 4 bases, and 8 bases lay between the germline ends. This CDR3 is 13 amino acids long. CDR1 SEHNR and CDR2 FQNEAQ come from the germline V gene (reference sequence). The DNA for the CDR3 is TGTGCCAGCAGCCGGGGTAGTAATGAAAAACTGTTTTTT. It is translated as CASSRGSNEKLFF.

This clone has just one count. The gene calls are TRBV7-2 and TRBJ1-2, with TRBD1 as a possible D gene (6 bases). The germline V gene has CDR1 SGHTA and CDR2 FQGNSA. This CDR3 has 14 amino acids. V was cut by 5 bases and J by 8 bases, with 18 bases left in between. This chain's CDR3 is CASSTPTGLGGYTF. The CDR3 DNA follows: TGTGCCAGCAGCACCCCCACAGGGTTGGGGGGCTACACCTTC.

J is TRBJ2-1 and V is TRBV7-3, with TRBD2 as a possible D gene (6 bases). The CDR3 is 15 amino acids. Germline CDR1 and CDR2: SGHTA and FQGTGA. V was cut by 2 bases and J by 6 bases, with 14 bases left in between. The CDR3 DNA is TGTGCCAGCAGCTTAGGGTCTAGCGCCAGCAATGAGCAGTTCTTC. Protein product: CASSLGSSASNEQFF.

The chain has TRBV28 and TRBJ1-3, with D possibly being TRBD1 (5 bases). V shed 4 bases and J shed 0 bases, with 10 bases lying between them. The CDR3 extends over 15 amino acids. Looked up from germline, CDR1 is MDHEN and CDR2 is SYDVKM. CDR3 in amino acids: CASSWGTDSGNTIYF. The CDR3 DNA reads TGTGCCAGCAGTTGGGGGACGGACTCTGGAAACACCATATATTTT.

The chain uses TRBV7-2 and TRBJ2-7; 8 positions match TRBD2. Losses at the gene ends were 3 bases for V and 4 bases for J; bases not matched to a gene: 5. From germline, CDR1 is SGHTA and CDR2 FQGNSA. This CDR3 comprises 14 residues. CDR3 in DNA: TGTGCCAGCAGCTTCTCTAGCGGGTTATACGAGCAGTACTTC. Translated: CASSFSSGLYEQYF.

This chain links TRBV7-2 with TRBJ1-2; D might be TRBD1 (5 bases). V lost 5 bases and J lost 3, with 19 bases in between. Germline assignment: CDR1 SGHTA and CDR2 FQGNSA. This CDR3 contains 16 residues. This CDR3 is CASSPQPQGSDYGYTF. The CDR3 nucleotides are TGTGCCAGCAGCCCCCAACCCCAGGGATCGGACTATGGCTACACCTTC.

CDR3 amino acids: CASSPTGVKETQYF. CDR3 DNA: TGTGCCAGCTCACCGACAGGGGTGAAAGAGACCCAGTACTTC. This chain links TRBV18 with TRBJ2-5; TRBD1 matches 8 bases. The CDR3 consists of 14 residues. Germline V gene data show CDR1 as KGHSH and CDR2 as LQKENI. Trimming cost V 3 bases and J 3 bases; bases outside gene matches: 3.

The CDR3 spells CASSFKGAGSYEQYF. The CDR3 bases are TGTGCCAGCAGCTTTAAGGGGGCGGGCTCCTACGAGCAGTACTTC. The rearrangement links TRBV11-1 to TRBJ2-7; 7 bases align to TRBD1. Germline V lookup: CDR1 SGHAT, CDR2 FQDESV (reference sequence). Unmatched junction bases numbered 5, after V lost 3 bases and J lost 0 bases. This CDR3 has 15 residues. Supplemented by reference TRBV11-1 and TRBJ2-7, the full variable domain reads EAEVAQSPRYKITEKSQAVAFWCDPISGHATLYWYRQILGQGPELLVQFQDESVVDDSQLPKDRFSAERLKGVDSTLKIQPAELGDSAMYLCASSFKGAGSYEQYFGPGTRLTVT.